A selection of T cell receptor beta chains follows, all from one sample in a study of blood T cell repertoires in COVID-19. Some clones are missing from TCRdb's copy, which holds only in-frame ones; the method was immunoSEQ multiplex PCR. This table holds roughly 200,000 clones, more than 75% found once. What was sequenced was peripheral blood. The receptors derive from a woman between 35 and 50 years old with COVID-19, enrolled during active disease. The CDR3 runs from the conserved cysteine through the conserved F or W. A D gene is named only where the DNA matches it firmly. Size values are once, few and many counts, or a class for expanded clones, and some rows have none.

clone_size	d_call	v_call	j_call	cdr3_nt	cdr3_aa
NA	TRBD1	TRBV6-5	TRBJ1-2	TGTGCCAGCAGAGACAGGGGTCAAAACTATGGCTACACCTTC	CASRDRGQNYGYTF
NA	TRBD1	TRBV11-3	TRBJ1-1	TGTGCCAGCAGCCGGGGGACAGGGAAAAGGTCCGAAGCTTTCTTT	CASSRGTGKRSEAFF
NA	NA	TRBV6-2/TRBV6-3	TRBJ2-4	TGTGCCAGCAGTGACAGCGCTGAAAACATTCAGTACTTC	CASSDSAENIQYF
few	NA	TRBV11-2	TRBJ2-7	TGTGCCAGCAGCCGCGGGATGGGGCTGCCTCGTTACGAGCAGTACTTC	CASSRGMGLPRYEQYF
NA	TRBD1	TRBV5-6	TRBJ1-3	TGTGCCAGCAGCTTGGCGGGACAGGGGGGAAACACCATATATTTT	CASSLAGQGGNTIYF
NA	NA	TRBV6-1	TRBJ1-1	TGTGCCAGCAGTGAAGGGCGGTCTGAAGCTTTCTTT	CASSEGRSEAFF
NA	TRBD2	TRBV18	TRBJ2-2	TGTGCCAGCTCACCACTAGCGGGAGTGGACGGGGAGCTGTTTTTT	CASSPLAGVDGELFF
NA	NA	TRBV7-9	TRBJ2-7	TGTGCCAGCAGCCCCGCCCCAGACGAGCAGTACTTC	CASSPAPDEQYF
NA	NA	TRBV7-9	TRBJ2-1	TGTGCCAGCAGTATGTCCCCCGGACTCATCAATGAGCAGTTCTTC	CASSMSPGLINEQFF
NA	NA	TRBV5-6	TRBJ2-7	TGTGCCAGCAGCGTCACAGGGAGGGTAACCTACGAGCAGTACTTC	CASSVTGRVTYEQYF
NA	TRBD2	TRBV10-2	TRBJ2-1	TGCGCCAGCCTGAGACTAGCGGGCGACAGCTCCTACAATGAGCAGTTCTTC	CASLRLAGDSSYNEQFF
NA	TRBD1	TRBV7-9	TRBJ2-5	TGTGCCAGCAGCTTAGCGGACAGGGTCAGGGGGGAGACCCAGTACTTC	CASSLADRVRGETQYF
NA	TRBD1	TRBV3-1/TRBV3-2	TRBJ1-2	TGTGCCAGCAGCCAAGGTGACAGGGTCGTGCCCAAGGAGGGCTACACCTTC	CASSQGDRVVPKEGYTF
NA	NA	TRBV12-5	TRBJ1-1	TGTGCTAGTGGCTGGGGCAGGGAGAACACTGAAGCTTTCTTT	CASGWGRENTEAFF
NA	NA	TRBV21-1	TRBJ1-2	TGTGCCAGCAGCAAGGAGAGGAAGGGGAGGACGGACTATGGCTACACCTTC	CASSKERKGRTDYGYTF
few	NA	TRBV3-1/TRBV3-2	TRBJ2-3	TGTGCCAGCAGCGGAGGTGGAGATACGCAGTATTTT	CASSGGGDTQYF
few	TRBD1	TRBV6-4	TRBJ2-2	TGTGCCAGCAGTGACGCAGGGGGTGCGAACACCGGGGAGCTGTTTTTT	CASSDAGGANTGELFF
few	TRBD1	TRBV6-4	TRBJ2-7	TGTGCCAGCAGTGACTCGGGACAGGGATCCTACGAGCAGTACTTC	CASSDSGQGSYEQYF
NA	NA	TRBV27	TRBJ1-2	TGTGCCAGCAGAACCCTATCGTTAGCTAACTATGGCTACACCTTC	CASRTLSLANYGYTF
NA	TRBD2	TRBV5-4	TRBJ2-7	TGTGCCAGCAGCTTGGAGGGTAGCGGGGCTATCTACGAGCAGTACTTC	CASSLEGSGAIYEQYF
NA	TRBD1	TRBV5-4	TRBJ2-3	TGTGCCAGCAGCTTGGGAACCCAGGGGGCCACAGATACGCAGTATTTT	CASSLGTQGATDTQYF
NA	NA	TRBV4-3	TRBJ2-1	TGCGCCAGCAGCCAAGTGGGGGAGGTCAAAGTATATGAGCAGTTCTTC	CASSQVGEVKVYEQFF
NA	TRBD1	TRBV5-4	TRBJ2-7	TGTGCCAGCAGCTTGGAGACAGGGGGGGTCCACGAGCAGTACTTC	CASSLETGGVHEQYF
NA	TRBD2	TRBV18	TRBJ2-7	TGTGCCAGCTCACCACCCGGGACTAGCGGGAGCCACGAGCAGTACTTC	CASSPPGTSGSHEQYF
NA	TRBD1	TRBV5-1	TRBJ2-1	TGCGCCAGCACAAAAGACGGGACAGATTACAATGAGCAGTTCTTC	CASTKDGTDYNEQFF
NA	NA	TRBV7-9	TRBJ2-7	TGTGCCAGCAGCTCGCGATTCGCTTCGGACAGAAGTCCCTACGAGCAGTACTTC	CASSSRFASDRSPYEQYF
NA	NA	TRBV11-2	TRBJ1-2	TGTGCCAGCAGCTTAGATTCGGGAGGACTAGCTAACTATGGCTACACCTTC	CASSLDSGGLANYGYTF
NA	NA	TRBV5-1	TRBJ2-6	TGCGCCAGCAGCCTCCAAGGGGGGGTAGGGGCCAACGTCCTGACTTTC	CASSLQGGVGANVLTF
once	TRBD1	TRBV27	TRBJ2-7	TGTGCCAGCAGGAGCGGACAGGGATACGAGCAGTACTTC	CASRSGQGYEQYF
NA	TRBD1	TRBV19	TRBJ2-3	TGTGCCAGTAGGGGGAACAGGGGATGGGCCACAGATACGCAGTATTTT	CASRGNRGWATDTQYF
NA	TRBD2	TRBV27	TRBJ2-3	TGTGCCAGCAGTCCCAACCGACTAGCGGGAGATAATACGCAGTATTTT	CASSPNRLAGDNTQYF
once	TRBD1	TRBV19	TRBJ1-2	TGTGCCAGTATGCGGACAGGTTGGGCCTATGGCTACACCTTC	CASMRTGWAYGYTF
NA	NA	TRBV27	TRBJ2-7	TGTGCCAGCAGGCGTGGGCCAGGGTACCCCTACGAGCAGTACTTC	CASRRGPGYPYEQYF
NA	TRBD1	TRBV11-2	TRBJ2-7	TGTGCCAGCAGCTTACCAGCTGCAGGGGGCTCGTACGAGCAGTACTTC	CASSLPAAGGSYEQYF
NA	NA	TRBV5-1	TRBJ2-7	TGCGCCAGCAGCTCTTCCTACGAGCAGTACTTC	CASSSSYEQYF
NA	NA	TRBV19	TRBJ2-2	TGTGCCAGTAGGCGCCAGGGGACGTGGGAGCTGTTTTTT	CASRRQGTWELFF
NA	NA	TRBV4-3	TRBJ2-1	TGCGCCAGCAGCCAAGAGTCGACAGTCAACAATGAGCAGTTCTTC	CASSQESTVNNEQFF
NA	NA	TRBV5-5	TRBJ1-1	TGTGCCAGCAGCTTTGTCGGGAACACTGAAGCTTTCTTT	CASSFVGNTEAFF
NA	TRBD1	TRBV19	TRBJ1-4	TGTGCCAGTAGTTTCGACAGGGAAAGTTCGGAAAAACTGTTTTTT	CASSFDRESSEKLFF
few	TRBD2	TRBV7-6	TRBJ2-3	TGTGCCAGCAGCTCGCTAGCGGGTCGCGGAGATACGCAGTATTTT	CASSSLAGRGDTQYF